This TCR beta chain was captured by sequencing in a study of long-term antiretroviral therapy in people with HIV. Study results and limitations: The study collected blood between about 2003 and 2017, possibly under older ART regimens. Pre-ART clonal expansion yielded clones that dominated the repertoire at all time points.

The sample holds one count of this clone. Its cognate antigen is unknown. V shed 1 base and J shed 3 bases, with 17 bases lying between them. CDR1 is SEHNR and CDR2 is FQNEAQ in the germline V gene (reference sequence). This CDR3 is built from 17 residues. immunoSEQ v3.0 was run at survey level. Target depth was roughly 35,000-55,000 T-cell genomes per sample. Assay: immunoSEQ multiplex PCR; the TCRdb copy retains only in-frame clones and omits some. The sample carries fewer than 20,000 clones, around four fifths recorded once. The J gene is TRBJ2-3, the V gene TRBV7-9, with D possibly being TRBD1 (6 bases). The TCR sequence derives from a woman aged 45-60 years with HIV. The specimen comprised unsorted PBMCs, sampled 0.3 years after starting antiretroviral therapy. The CDR3, as DNA: TGTGCCAGCAGCTTAGGGTTGGCAGGGGTTAGTACAGATACGCAGTATTTT. Encoded protein: CASSLGLAGVSTDTQYF.